Here is one TCR beta chain with its context. Antigen: not known. The data are from a study of cytomegalovirus exposure and HLA in healthy donors. Study-level points and caveats: The investigators catalogued 150 or so TCR beta chains as cytomegalovirus-associated. Three chains linked to CMV were shown in vitro to be specific for CMV antigens. Among TCR sequences, most were rare, though some public TCRs appeared in many donors.

Profiling relied on immunoSEQ multiplex PCR, and the TCRdb table lists in-frame clones only, not all of them. Of 250,000 to 350,000 clones in the sample, roughly 87% were seen once. The CDR3 loop spans 15 amino acids. Trimming shortened V by 6 bases and J by 4 bases, and 15 bases separated the two germline ends. Germline-derived CDR1 and CDR2 are MNHEY and SVGAGI. The source of this sequence is a woman aged 25 to 39 in good health and CMV-seropositive. Input material: PBMCs. J is TRBJ1-4 and V is TRBV6-5; unclear D gene. CDR3 DNA: TGTGCCAGCAGAGCAGACGGTCGCATTAATGAAAAACTGTTTTTT. Amino acids: CASRADGRINEKLFF.